This T cell receptor beta chain was identified during a study of T cell repertoires in aging, cancer and after chemotherapy. CDR3 length: 14 amino acids. Trimming took off 2 bases at V and 4 bases at J, with 9 bases between the two ends. In germline, CDR1 is MNHEY, CDR2 SVGAGI. This clonotype was recorded a few times. This may stem from a read error, because a much larger clone lies one nucleotide away. TCR beta rearrangements were amplified from peripheral blood genomic DNA. A mixed TRB-A/B primer pool amplified rearranged TRB by multiplex touch-down PCR. TCRdb redid the calling of the multiplex PCR reads with MiXCR, one entry per CDR3 protein. The sample records 9,000 to 10,000 distinct CDR3 sequences, 30% to 40% being singletons.

The origin of this receptor is a human donor in good health. J is TRBJ1-5 and V is TRBV6-5; tentatively, D is TRBD1 (5 bases). The sample comprised blood. The CDR3 sequence is CASSYGAENQPQHF. CDR3 sequence (DNA): TGTGCCAGCAGTTACGGGGCAGAAAATCAGCCCCAGCATTTT.